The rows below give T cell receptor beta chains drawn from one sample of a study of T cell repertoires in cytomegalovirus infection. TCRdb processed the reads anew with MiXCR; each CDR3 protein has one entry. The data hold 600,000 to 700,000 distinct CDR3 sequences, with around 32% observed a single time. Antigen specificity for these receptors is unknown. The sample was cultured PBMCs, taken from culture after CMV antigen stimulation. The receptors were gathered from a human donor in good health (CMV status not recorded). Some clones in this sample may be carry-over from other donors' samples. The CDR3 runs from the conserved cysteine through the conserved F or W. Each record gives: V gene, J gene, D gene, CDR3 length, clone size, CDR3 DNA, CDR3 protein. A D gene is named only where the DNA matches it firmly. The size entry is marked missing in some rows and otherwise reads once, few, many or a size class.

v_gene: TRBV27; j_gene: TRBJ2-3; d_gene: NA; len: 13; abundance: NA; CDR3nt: TGTGCCAGCAGACTCATTAAAGCAGATACGCAGTATTTT; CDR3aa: CASRLIKADTQYF
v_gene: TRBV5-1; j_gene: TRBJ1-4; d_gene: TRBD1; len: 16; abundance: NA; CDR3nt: TGCGCCAGCAGCTTGGCCTTCGGACAGGGGAATGAAAAACTGTTTTTT; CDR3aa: CASSLAFGQGNEKLFF
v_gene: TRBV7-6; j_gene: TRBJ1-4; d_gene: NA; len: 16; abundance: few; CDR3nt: TGTGCCAGCAGCTTAGAGGTTTGGGCAACTAATGAAAAACTGTTTTTT; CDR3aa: CASSLEVWATNEKLFF
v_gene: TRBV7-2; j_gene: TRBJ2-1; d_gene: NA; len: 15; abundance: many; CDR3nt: TGTGCCAGCAGCCTTCTAACAGGTCCCTACAATGAGCAGTTCTTC; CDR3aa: CASSLLTGPYNEQFF
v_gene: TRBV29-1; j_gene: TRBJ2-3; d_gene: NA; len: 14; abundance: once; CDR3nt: TGCAGCGGCGCCGGGAAACCCTACACAGATACGCAGTATTTT; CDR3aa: CSGAGKPYTDTQYF
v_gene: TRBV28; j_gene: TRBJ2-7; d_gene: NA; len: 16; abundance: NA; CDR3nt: TGTGCCAGCAGTTTACTTCTTAGGACAGCTATCTACGAGCAGTACTTC; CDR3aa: CASSLLLRTAIYEQYF
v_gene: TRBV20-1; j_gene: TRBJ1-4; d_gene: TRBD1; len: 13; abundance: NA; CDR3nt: TGCAGTGCTCGACAGGGGGCGCGGGAAAAACTGTTTTTT; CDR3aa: CSARQGAREKLFF
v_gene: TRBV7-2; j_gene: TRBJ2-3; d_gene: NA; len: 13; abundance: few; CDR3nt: TGTGCCAGCAGCACAGACCAGCGCATTGGGCAGTATTTT; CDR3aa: CASSTDQRIGQYF
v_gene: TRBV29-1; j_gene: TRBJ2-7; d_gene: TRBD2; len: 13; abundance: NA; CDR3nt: TGCAGCGTTGCGGCGGGAGTTGCCTACGAGCAGTACTTC; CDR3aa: CSVAAGVAYEQYF
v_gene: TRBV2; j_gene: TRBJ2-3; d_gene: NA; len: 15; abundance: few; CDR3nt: TGTGCCAGCAGTCCTCTCGACCGCCCCACAGATACGCAGTATTTT; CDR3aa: CASSPLDRPTDTQYF
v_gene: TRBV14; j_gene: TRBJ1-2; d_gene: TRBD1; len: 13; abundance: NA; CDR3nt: TGTGCCAGCAGCCACGACAGGGGATATGGCTACACCTTC; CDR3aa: CASSHDRGYGYTF
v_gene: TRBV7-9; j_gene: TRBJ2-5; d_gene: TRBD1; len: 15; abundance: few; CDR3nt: TGTGCCAGCAGCTATAACACAGGGGAAGAAGAGACCCAGTACTTC; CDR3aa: CASSYNTGEEETQYF
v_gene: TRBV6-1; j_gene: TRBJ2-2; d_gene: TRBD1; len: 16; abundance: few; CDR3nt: TGTGCCAGCCGAATTCGACCGGGACAGGGATCCGGGGAGCTGTTTTTT; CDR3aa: CASRIRPGQGSGELFF
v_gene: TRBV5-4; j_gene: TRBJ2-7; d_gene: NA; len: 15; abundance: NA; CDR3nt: TGTGCCAGCAGACCAAACCCGGGCAGAGCCTACGAGCAGTACTTC; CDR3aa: CASRPNPGRAYEQYF
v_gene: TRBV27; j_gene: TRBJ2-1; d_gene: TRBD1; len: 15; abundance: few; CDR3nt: TGTGCCAGCAGTGCCCGGGACAGGGCATACAATGAGCAGTTCTTC; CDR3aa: CASSARDRAYNEQFF
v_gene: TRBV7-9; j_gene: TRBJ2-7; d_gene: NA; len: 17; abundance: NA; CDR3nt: TGTGCCAGCAGCACCCAGGTGACTGCCCTGGATTCCTACGAGCAGTACTTC; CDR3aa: CASSTQVTALDSYEQYF
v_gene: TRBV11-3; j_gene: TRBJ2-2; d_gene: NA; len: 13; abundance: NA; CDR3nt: TGTGCCAGCAGCTCCCATTCGAGCGGGGAGCTGTTTTTT; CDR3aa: CASSSHSSGELFF
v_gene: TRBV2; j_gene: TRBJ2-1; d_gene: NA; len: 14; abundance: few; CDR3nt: TGTGCCAGCAGTGACGGGCTAGTGGACAATGAGCAGTTCTTC; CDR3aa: CASSDGLVDNEQFF
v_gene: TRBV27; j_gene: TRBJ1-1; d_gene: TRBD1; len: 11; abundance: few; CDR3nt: TGTGCCAGCAGTGATTCAGGGGGCTCTTTCTTT; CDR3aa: CASSDSGGSFF
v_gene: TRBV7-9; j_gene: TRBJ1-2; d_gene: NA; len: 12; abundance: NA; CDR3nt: TGTGCCAGCAGCGGGGGGAACGATGGCTACACCTTC; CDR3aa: CASSGGNDGYTF
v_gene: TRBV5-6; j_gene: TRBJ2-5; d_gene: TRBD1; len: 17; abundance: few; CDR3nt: TGTGCCAGCAGCCAAACCAAGACAGGGGGCGCGCGGGAGACCCAGTACTTC; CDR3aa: CASSQTKTGGARETQYF
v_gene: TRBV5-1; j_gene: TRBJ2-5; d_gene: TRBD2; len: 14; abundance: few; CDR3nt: TGCGCCAGCAGCCCGACTAGCGCTGGAGAGACCCAGTACTTC; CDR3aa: CASSPTSAGETQYF
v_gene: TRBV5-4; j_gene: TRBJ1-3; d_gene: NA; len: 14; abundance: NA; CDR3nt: TGTGCCAGCAGCTTGAGCCCGGCTGGAAACACCATATATTTT; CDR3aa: CASSLSPAGNTIYF
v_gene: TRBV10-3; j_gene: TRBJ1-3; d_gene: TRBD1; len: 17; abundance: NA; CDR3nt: TGTGCCATCAGTGCGGGACCGGGACAGGGGGACGGAAACACCATATATTTT; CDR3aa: CAISAGPGQGDGNTIYF
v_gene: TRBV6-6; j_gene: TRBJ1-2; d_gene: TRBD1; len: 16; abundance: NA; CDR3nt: TGTGCCAGCAGACTTCCCGAGGGACAGGACCCCCATGGCTACACCTTC; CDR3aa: CASRLPEGQDPHGYTF
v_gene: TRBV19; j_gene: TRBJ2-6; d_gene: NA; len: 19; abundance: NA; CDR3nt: TGTGCCAGTAGTAACCCCCGGGACGCTGCTAGATCTGGGGCCAACGTCCTGACTTTC; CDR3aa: CASSNPRDAARSGANVLTF
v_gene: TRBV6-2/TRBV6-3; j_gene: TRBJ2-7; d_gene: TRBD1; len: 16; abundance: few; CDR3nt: TGTGCCAGCAGTTACCAGACCGGGACAGGGCCCGTCGAGCAGTACTTC; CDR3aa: CASSYQTGTGPVEQYF
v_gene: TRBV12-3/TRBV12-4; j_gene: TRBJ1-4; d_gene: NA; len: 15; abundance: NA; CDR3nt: TGTGCCAGCAGTTCAGTCCCCCAACTAGGTGAAAAACTGTTTTTT; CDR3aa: CASSSVPQLGEKLFF
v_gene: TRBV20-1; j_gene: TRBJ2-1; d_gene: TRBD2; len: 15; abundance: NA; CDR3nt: TGCAGGGAACCCCTAGCGGGAAACTCCTACAATGAGCAGTTCTTC; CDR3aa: CREPLAGNSYNEQFF
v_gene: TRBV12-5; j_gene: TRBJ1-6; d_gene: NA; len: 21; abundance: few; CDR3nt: TGTGCTAGTGGTGACCCCCAGGGGATCTATCTCCAAAGCTCCTATAATTCACCCCTCCACTTT; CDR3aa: CASGDPQGIYLQSSYNSPLHF